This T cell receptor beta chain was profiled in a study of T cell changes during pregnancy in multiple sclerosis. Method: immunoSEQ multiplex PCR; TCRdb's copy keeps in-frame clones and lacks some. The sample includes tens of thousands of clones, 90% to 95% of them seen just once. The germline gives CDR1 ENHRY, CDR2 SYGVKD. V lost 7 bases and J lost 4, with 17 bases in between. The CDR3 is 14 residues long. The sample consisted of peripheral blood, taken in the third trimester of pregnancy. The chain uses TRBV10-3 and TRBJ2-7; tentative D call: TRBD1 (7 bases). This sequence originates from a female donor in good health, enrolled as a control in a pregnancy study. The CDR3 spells CAIMALGGQYEQYF. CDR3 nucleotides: TGTGCCATCATGGCTTTGGGGGGACAGTACGAGCAGTACTTC.